This TCR beta chain was retrieved from a study of Ad26.COV2.S vaccination and SARS-CoV-2 variants. General study findings and limits: There was reportedly substantial breadth in spike-specific CD8+ and CD4+ T cell responses after vaccination.

The CDR3 has 13 amino acids. V lost 5 bases, J lost 3 bases, and 7 bases lay in between. The V gene's germline CDR1 is LGHDT and CDR2 YNNKEL (reference sequence). As concerns this clone: Its cognate antigen is unknown.

Only in-frame clones appear in the TCRdb table, and some are missing; sequencing was by immunoSEQ multiplex PCR. The repertoire holds some 340,000 clones, about 86% seen once, with approximately 1.9% in the top ten. Treatment described: 15 to 20 received Ad26.COV2.S at low or high dose, single or two shots; several received placebo; per-sample allocation not given. Samples came from day 63 after the first vaccine or placebo injection. The source was peripheral blood, collected in a trial of Ad26.COV2.S vaccine versus placebo. The genes are TRBV3-1 (or the pseudogene TRBV3-2) and TRBJ2-2, with no clear D. The receptor's source is a person between 18 and 65 years old who received the Ad26.COV2.S COVID-19 vaccine or a placebo. CDR3 region: CASSIKDTGELFF. The CDR3 DNA reads as TGTGCCAGCAGCATAAAAGACACCGGGGAGCTGTTTTTT.